Listed here are 17 T cell receptor beta chains from one sample, sequenced in a study of blood T cell repertoires in COVID-19. The protocol was immunoSEQ multiplex PCR, while the TCRdb copy is restricted to in-frame clones and leaves out a portion. The sample shows about 500,000 clones, approximately 88% of them seen only once. The specimen was peripheral blood. These receptors were collected from a woman aged 45-65 years with COVID-19, enrolled during active disease.

The rearrangement links TRBV7-9 to TRBJ1-1, with unresolved D. The CDR3 contains 12 residues. The germline gives CDR1 SEHNR, CDR2 FQNEAQ (reference sequence). Trimming cost V 5 bases and J 5 bases, with 9 bases left between them. The CDR3 DNA reads as TGTGCCAGCAGCCTACCATTGACTGAAGCTTTCTTT. Protein sequence: CASSLPLTEAFF.

The chain has TRBV6-2 or TRBV6-3 and TRBJ2-3; 7 bases fit TRBD2. V was clipped by 2 bases and J by 4 bases; unmatched bases: 9. Germline V CDR1 and CDR2: MNHEY, SVGEGT. The CDR3 spans 16 residues. The CDR3 loop is CASSYPPGGRPDTQYF. The CDR3 nucleotides read TGTGCCAGCAGTTACCCCCCCGGGGGGAGGCCAGATACGCAGTATTTT.

The CDR3 reads CASNPRTGLETQYF. CDR3 bases: TGTGCCAGCAACCCCCGGACAGGGCTAGAGACCCAGTACTTC. This sequence joins TRBV11-1 and TRBJ2-5; TRBD1 aligns across 8 bases. The CDR3 runs to 14 residues. The ends lost 7 bases at V and 4 bases at J; junction bases unmatched: 8. Germline CDR1 SGHAT, CDR2 FQDESV (reference sequence).

This chain uses TRBV4-1 with TRBJ2-3; D remains ambiguous. CDR1 and CDR2 from the germline V gene are MGHRA and YSYEKL. The CDR3 runs to 14 residues. V was cut by 3 bases and J by 0 bases, with 7 bases left in between. The CDR3 region has the DNA TGCGCCAGCAGCCACCACGAGAGCACAGATACGCAGTATTTT. This gives the protein CASSHHESTDTQYF.

This clone was observed a single time. J is TRBJ1-6 and V is TRBV6-5; TRBD1 is a possible D gene (5 bases). Germline CDR1 MNHEY, CDR2 SVGAGI. V shed 0 bases and J shed 9 bases, with 12 bases lying between them. This CDR3 region has 15 residues. Here the CDR3 DNA reads TGTGCCAGCAGTTACTCGAGGCAGGGAGGTTCACCCCTCCACTTT. This gives the protein CASSYSRQGGSPLHF.

CDR3 loop: CASSFTGQRNYGYTF. In DNA form, the CDR3 reads TGTGCCAGCAGCTTCACCGGACAGCGGAACTATGGCTACACCTTC. The gene calls are TRBV7-2 and TRBJ1-2; possibly TRBD1 for D (6 bases). Trimming stripped 3 bases from V and 2 bases from J, with 13 bases between. The CDR3 is made up of 15 amino acids. Germline CDR1 and CDR2: SGHTA and FQGNSA.

The chain employs TRBV19 and TRBJ1-1; TRBD1 matches at 7 bases. V shed 10 bases and J 8 bases; nucleotides not matched to a gene: 19. Germline V gives CDR1 LNHDA, CDR2 SQIVND (reference sequence). CDR3 length: 15 residues. CDR3 residues: CATTKIDRDQKEAFF. DNA for the CDR3: TGTGCCACCACAAAGATAGACAGGGACCAAAAAGAAGCTTTCTTT.

V usage is TRBV5-4 and J usage is TRBJ1-2; perhaps TRBD1 as D (6 bases). Germline values: CDR1 SGHNT, CDR2 YYREEE (reference sequence). The length of the CDR3 is 14 residues. Trimming removed 1 base at V and 3 bases at J, with 10 bases between. The CDR3 loop reads CASSLPRGDYGYTF. The CDR3 DNA reads TGTGCCAGCAGCTTGCCCAGGGGCGACTATGGCTACACCTTC.

The genes are TRBV5-4 and TRBJ2-5; 11 positions agree with TRBD2. This CDR3 is 19 amino acids long. Trimming cost V 4 bases and J 5 bases; bases outside gene matches: 19. Germline CDR1 and CDR2: SGHNT and YYREEE (reference sequence). For the CDR3, the DNA is TGTGCCAGCAGCCTCGGGGTAGCGGGGGGGATTTGGCCTTGGGAGACCCAGTACTTC. It yields the protein CASSLGVAGGIWPWETQYF.

CDR3 bases: TGCAGCGTTGAAGGCAGGGGGCCGAGCACAGATACGCAGTATTTT. Its translation: CSVEGRGPSTDTQYF. The chain combines TRBV29-1 with TRBJ2-3, with TRBD1 matching over 8 bases. CDR3 length: 15 residues. The germline V gene has CDR1 SQVTM and CDR2 ANQGSEA. With 1 base clipped from V and 0 bases from J, the junction kept 3 bases outside the gene matches.

The chain is built from TRBV2 and TRBJ1-2, with D possibly TRBD1 on 6 matching bases. The CDR3 totals 14 residues. V was trimmed by 4 bases and J by 0 bases, leaving 9 bases between them. Germline CDR1 and CDR2: SNHLY and FYNNEI. The chain's CDR3 is CASSGQASNYGYTF. Written as DNA, the CDR3 is TGTGCCAGCAGTGGACAGGCTTCTAACTATGGCTACACCTTC.

This chain joins TRBV29-1 and TRBJ1-1; tentative D call: TRBD1 (6 bases). CDR1 is SQVTM and CDR2 is ANQGSEA in the germline V gene. This CDR3 comprises 14 residues. V lost 7 bases to trimming and J lost 1 base, with 16 bases between them. CDR3: CSGGTRETNTEAFF. The CDR3 DNA reads as TGCAGCGGAGGGACAAGGGAGACGAACACTGAAGCTTTCTTT. Complete variable domain (other parts from reference TRBV29-1 and TRBJ1-1): SAVISQKPSRDICQRGTSLTIQCQVDSQVTMMFWYRQQPGQSLTLIATANQGSEATYESGFVIDKFPISRPNLTFSTLTVSNMSPEDSSIYLCSGGTRETNTEAFFGQGTRLTVV.

This clone has just one count. The chain combines TRBV7-2 with TRBJ2-7; D ambiguous. V was shortened by 2 bases and J by 0 bases, with 8 bases between the two germline ends. Germline CDR1 is SGHTA and CDR2 is FQGNSA. This CDR3 spans 14 amino acids. CDR3: CASSLMPSSYEQYF. CDR3 nucleotide sequence: TGTGCCAGCAGCTTAATGCCGAGCTCCTACGAGCAGTACTTC.

The genes are TRBV30 and TRBJ1-1; TRBD1 is a possible D gene (5 bases). The CDR3 runs 14 residues. V lost 3 bases and J lost 1, with 12 bases in between. The germline V gene has CDR1 GTSNPN and CDR2 SVGIG (reference sequence). The CDR3 coding sequence is TGTGCCTGGAGACCTGGGGGGGAGAACACTGAAGCTTTCTTT. The encoded protein is CAWRPGGENTEAFF.

The V gene is TRBV3-1 (or the pseudogene TRBV3-2), the J gene TRBJ2-7; 13 nucleotides align to TRBD2. This CDR3 has 17 amino acids. J was trimmed by 0 bases and V by 5 bases; bases with no gene match: 7. CDR1 is LGHDT and CDR2 is YNNKEL in the germline V gene (reference sequence). The chain's CDR3 is CASSGGLAGAISYEQYF. The CDR3 region has the DNA TGTGCCAGCAGCGGCGGACTAGCGGGGGCCATCTCCTACGAGCAGTACTTC.

The chain is built from TRBV12-3 or TRBV12-4 and TRBJ1-5; TRBD1 might be the D (5 bases). V lost 2 bases and J 12 bases, leaving 11 bases between the germline ends. CDR3 length: 12 amino acids. The CDR3 region is CASSLKWGLQHF. The CDR3 DNA is TGTGCCAGCAGTTTAAAGTGGGGACTCCAGCATTTT.

V and J are TRBV5-8 and TRBJ1-5, with D perhaps matching TRBD1 (5 bases). The CDR3 is 13 residues long. Germline CDR1 reads SGHTS; CDR2 reads YDEGEE. Trimming left V 0 bases short and J 4 bases short, with 5 bases between. The CDR3 reads CASSLGQNQPQHF. The CDR3 coding sequence is TGTGCCAGCAGCTTGGGACAGAATCAGCCCCAGCATTTT.